The 27 T cell receptor beta chains in this list originate from one sample, sequenced in a study of blood T cells in healthy people across ages. A second PCR of about 7 to 12 cycles used a sample-barcoded 5' primer and a J-beta primer mix. Using its own MiXCR run on the 5' RACE reads, TCRdb lists one record per CDR3 protein. The profile covers 700,000 to 950,000 distinct CDR3 sequences, with around 40% appearing a single time and roughly 20% taken by the ten largest. Material: blood. The receptors derive from a woman between 55 and 75 years old in good health.

A few counts support this clonotype. The gene calls are TRBV21-1 and TRBJ2-1; TRBD1, the table's D call, lacks a check against the DNA. TRBV21-1 has pseudogene status. This CDR3 spans 13 amino acids. The CDR3 loop reads CASSKRTGGEQFF. The DNA for the CDR3 is TGTGCCAGCAGCAAGCGGACAGGGGGTGAGCAGTTCTTC.

In regard to this clonotype: A junction boundary mismatches the germline segment, possibly from a read error. The chain carries TRBV10-3 and TRBJ1-1, with D maybe TRBD1 (6 bases). The CDR3 extends over 14 amino acids. Germline V gene data show CDR1 as ENHRY and CDR2 as SYGVKD. The CDR3 is CVISRQAMNTEAFF. The DNA for the CDR3 is TGTGTCATCAGTAGACAGGCGATGAACACTGAAGCTTTCTTT.

This clonotype was found a few times. The chain recombines TRBV3-1 with TRBJ2-1, with TRBD2 matching over 7 bases. The CDR3 loop spans 19 amino acids. Germline lookup yields CDR1 LGHDT and CDR2 YNNKEL (reference sequence). The V segment lost 1 base and the J segment 2 bases; nucleotides outside the gene matches: 14. The chain's CDR3 is CASSQGEGKASGPYNEQFF. The CDR3 DNA reads TGTGCCAGCAGCCAAGGTGAAGGAAAGGCTAGCGGCCCCTACAATGAGCAGTTCTTC.

V is TRBV20-1 and J is TRBJ1-5, with 7 bases matching TRBD1. Trimming took 5 bases from V and 4 from J; bases not matched to a gene: 8. The CDR3 extends over 14 amino acids. Germline V CDR1 and CDR2: DFQATT, SNEGSKA (reference sequence). The CDR3 DNA follows: TGCAGTGCTGGAACCGGGACAGCAAATCAGCCCCAGCATTTT. Its protein is CSAGTGTANQPQHF.

The rearrangement uses TRBV5-1 and TRBJ2-7; 11 bases agree with TRBD2. The V gene end was trimmed by 4 bases and the J gene end by 5 bases; junction bases not matched to a gene: 5. The CDR3 covers 14 residues. Germline CDR1 reads SGHRS; CDR2 reads YFSETQ. The CDR3 spells CASSGSGGAHEQYF. CDR3 DNA sequence: TGCGCCAGCAGCGGTAGCGGGGGGGCCCACGAGCAGTACTTC.

As concerns this clonotype: The DNA is omitted, as the CDR3 cannot be located on it reliably, and the CDR3 follows TCRdb's listing. The chain carries TRBV13 and TRBJ2-2; whether TRBD2, the table's D call, matches the DNA was not checked. The germline CDR1 and CDR2 sequences are PRHDT and FYEKMQ (reference sequence). The length of the CDR3 is 18 amino acids, counting both ends. The CDR3 protein is CASSFRGRSGPSTGELFF.

The chain has TRBV20-1 and TRBJ2-1; D ambiguous. The CDR3 sequence is 16 residues long. Germline values: CDR1 DFQATT, CDR2 SNEGSKA (reference sequence). V lost 0 bases and J 2 bases, leaving 14 bases between the germline ends. This CDR3 reads CSARDIRAATYNEQFF. The CDR3 coding sequence is TGCAGTGCTAGAGATATCCGCGCGGCTACCTACAATGAGCAGTTCTTC.

This clonotype showed up just a few times. The CDR3 sequence: CASSLDEGYEQYF. CDR3 in DNA: TGTGCCAGCAGCCTAGATGAGGGGTACGAGCAGTACTTC. The chain is built from TRBV7-9 and TRBJ2-7; the D call may be TRBD1 or TRBD2 (5 bases each). The V end was cut by 5 bases, the J end by 4 bases, with 12 bases between. CDR1 is SEHNR, CDR2 FQNEAQ, per germline (reference sequence). The CDR3 runs 13 residues.

This clonotype turned up a few times. The rearrangement uses TRBV7-3 and TRBJ2-5, with 11 bases matching TRBD1. The J call may be in error: the DNA end matches TRBJ2-7 better. The CDR3 is 15 residues long. Germline CDR1 SGHTA, CDR2 FQGTGA. Here the CDR3 reads CASSPSGTGGFEQYF. CDR3 sequence (DNA): TGTGCCAGCAGCCCGTCCGGGACAGGGGGGTTCGAGCAGTACTTC.

This rearrangement joins TRBV3-1 to TRBJ2-7, with D possibly being TRBD1 (5 bases). V was trimmed by 4 bases and J by 2 bases, leaving 21 bases between them. The CDR3 spans 17 residues. Germline CDR1 LGHDT, CDR2 YNNKEL (reference sequence). CDR3 protein: CASSPDLGGTDTYEQYF. CDR3 nucleotide sequence: TGTGCCAGCAGCCCTGACCTGGGCGGCACGGACACCTACGAGCAGTACTTC.

This rearrangement joins TRBV6-5 to TRBJ1-5; D not resolved. The V end lost 2 bases, the J end lost 0 bases, and 5 bases lay between the germline ends. The CDR3 loop spans 14 amino acids. In germline, CDR1 is MNHEY, CDR2 SVGAGI. The CDR3 is CASSYRNSNQPQHF. The CDR3, as DNA: TGTGCCAGCAGTTACAGGAATAGCAATCAGCCCCAGCATTTT.

Ten or more counts support this clonotype. The chain links TRBV3-1 to TRBJ2-6; a possible D gene is TRBD1 (6 bases). With 8 bases removed from V and 0 bases from J, the gap between germline ends came to 17 bases. Germline assignment: CDR1 LGHDT and CDR2 YNNKEL (reference sequence). There are 17 residues in the CDR3. The CDR3 DNA is TGTGCCAGCCGGCTAGGGCAGGGGAGCTCTGGGGCCAACGTCCTGACTTTC. This sequence encodes CASRLGQGSSGANVLTF.

The chain has TRBV6-5 and TRBJ2-1; D tentatively fits TRBD1 or TRBD2 (5 bases each). Looked up from germline, CDR1 is MNHEY and CDR2 is SVGAGI. The CDR3 sequence is 11 residues long. Trimming removed 3 bases at V and 14 bases at J, with 11 bases between. CDR3 region: CASSYGGHEFF. DNA for the CDR3: TGTGCCAGCAGTTATGGGGGTCACGAGTTCTTC.

The chain recombines TRBV5-1 with TRBJ2-7; D is undetermined. Between the trimmed V and J ends, which lost 4 bases and 5 bases, there was a span of 10 bases. There are 12 residues in the CDR3. Germline values: CDR1 SGHRS, CDR2 YFSETQ. CDR3 amino acids: CASSPVGNEQYF. For the CDR3, the DNA is TGCGCCAGCAGCCCGGTGGGTAACGAGCAGTACTTC.

This clonotype was seen a handful of times. The rearrangement links TRBV7-3 to TRBJ2-3; TRBD1 matches at 8 bases. With V trimmed by 2 bases and J by 1 base, 8 bases remained unmatched. This CDR3 has 17 residues. Germline values: CDR1 SGHTA, CDR2 FQGTGA. The CDR3 spells CASSLQGRGLGTDTQYF. CDR3 coding DNA: TGTGCCAGCAGCTTACAGGGCAGGGGGCTCGGCACAGATACGCAGTATTTT.

The gene calls are TRBV4-2 and TRBJ1-4; no reliable D call. Germline loops: CDR1 LGHNA, CDR2 YNFKEQ. Trimming left V 4 bases short and J 8 bases short, with 14 bases between. This CDR3 has 14 amino acids. The CDR3 DNA is TGTGCCAGCAGCCCCAAGGTGGCTGGCGAAAAACTGTTTTTT. Its translation is CASSPKVAGEKLFF.

Notes on this clonotype: Relative to the germline gene, one junction end is altered; a read error may explain this. V is TRBV6-2 or TRBV6-3 and J is TRBJ2-1, with TRBD2 matching 10 bases. CDR1 is MNHEY, CDR2 SVGEGT, per germline. CDR3 size: 17 residues. CDR3 bases: TGTGCCAGCAGTTTCCGTTCAAGCGGGGGGGCCTACAGTGAGCAGTTCTTC. It yields the protein CASSFRSSGGAYSEQFF.

In this sample, this clonotype turned up a few times. The chain is built from TRBV6-2 or TRBV6-3 and TRBJ2-7; D is perhaps TRBD1 (5 bases). With 5 bases removed from V and 9 bases from J, the gap between germline ends came to 17 bases. Germline V gene sequence: CDR1 MNHEY, CDR2 SVGEGT. The CDR3 is made up of 13 amino acids. The CDR3 bases are TGTGCCAGCAGTGACTGGGGCAAGCCGAGGCAGTACTTC. It codes for CASSDWGKPRQYF.

This clonotype was seen a few times. The V gene is TRBV3-1, the J gene TRBJ2-3; 11 bases are shared with TRBD2. Germline-derived CDR1 and CDR2 are LGHDT and YNNKEL (reference sequence). V lost 4 bases and J lost 3; bases outside the gene matches: 6. The CDR3 consists of 16 residues. CDR3 DNA: TGTGCCAGCAGCCTCTTAGCGGGGGGGGTGACAGATACGCAGTATTTT. Encoded protein: CASSLLAGGVTDTQYF.

J is TRBJ2-2 and V is TRBV24-1; D gene uncertain. CDR1 KGHDR and CDR2 SFDVKD come from the germline V gene. Trimming cost V 4 bases and J 3 bases, with 11 bases left between them. This CDR3 spans 15 amino acids. CDR3 region: CATSEGSDYTGELFF. CDR3 DNA sequence: TGTGCCACCAGTGAAGGCTCGGATTACACCGGGGAGCTGTTTTTT.

This sequence joins TRBV6-4 and TRBJ2-2; D might be TRBD2 (6 bases). Trimming shortened V by 3 bases and J by 6 bases, and 14 bases separated the two germline ends. The CDR3 covers 15 residues. Germline-derived CDR1 and CDR2 are MRHNA and SNTAGT. The CDR3 DNA follows: TGTGCCAGCAGTGAGAGTAGCGGATCCGCCGGGGAGCTGTTTTTT. It yields the protein CASSESSGSAGELFF.

The J gene is TRBJ2-4, the V gene TRBV20-1; D is possibly TRBD1 or TRBD2 (5 bases each). Deletions cut 7 bases from V and 5 bases from J, with 18 bases between. The CDR3 loop spans 14 amino acids. In germline, CDR1 is DFQATT, CDR2 SNEGSKA (reference sequence). For the CDR3, the DNA is TGCAGTGTTTCGGGGCGGCCCATGGAAAACATTCAGTACTTC. It yields the protein CSVSGRPMENIQYF.

The V and J genes are TRBV3-1 and TRBJ2-3; tentatively, D is TRBD1 (6 bases). CDR3 size: 18 residues. Germline CDR1 is LGHDT and CDR2 is YNNKEL (reference sequence). The V and J ends lost 1 base and 6 bases respectively, with 23 bases between them. CDR3 coding DNA: TGTGCCAGCAGCCAAGTACGGACAGCCCGTGGTGCGAGGGATACGCAGTATTTT. Its translation: CASSQVRTARGARDTQYF.

CDR3 loop: CASTGTGEPRAQYF. The CDR3 DNA sequence: TGCGCCAGTACCGGGACAGGTGAACCACGGGCCCAGTACTTC. The chain combines TRBV5-1 with TRBJ2-5, with TRBD1 matching 8 bases. V lost 8 bases, J lost 9 bases, and 15 bases stayed unmatched. The CDR3 is 14 residues long. The germline V gene has CDR1 SGHRS and CDR2 YFSETQ.

The V call is TRBV5-1, the J call TRBJ2-7; D may be TRBD1 (6 bases). Trimming left V 3 bases short and J 0 bases short, with 19 bases between. Per the germline V gene, CDR1 is SGHRS and CDR2 is YFSETQ. The CDR3 contains 17 residues. The CDR3 nucleotides read TGCGCCAGCAGCTCGTCCCTTTATGGGGACACCTCCTACGAGCAGTACTTC. Translating it yields CASSSSLYGDTSYEQYF.

V and J are TRBV5-1 and TRBJ2-1, with D maybe TRBD1 (5 bases). V lost 1 base and J lost 9, with 11 bases in between. CDR3 length equals 13 residues. In germline, CDR1 is SGHRS, CDR2 YFSETQ. CDR3 region: CASSLNRLSEQFF. DNA of the CDR3: TGCGCCAGCAGCTTGAACAGGTTGAGTGAGCAGTTCTTC.

The V and J genes are TRBV20-1 and TRBJ2-7; D is tentatively TRBD1 or TRBD2 (7 bases each). Germline V gene lookup returns CDR1 DFQATT and CDR2 SNEGSKA (reference sequence). The CDR3 runs to 15 residues. V was shortened by 6 bases and J by 4 bases, with 22 bases between the two germline ends. CDR3 region: CSAPSQGGGGYEQYF. The CDR3 DNA reads as TGCAGTGCCCCTTCCCAGGGGGGGGGCGGGTACGAGCAGTACTTC.